The clone carrying this T cell receptor beta chain turned up a few times. The CDR3 contains 12 residues. Looked up from germline, CDR1 is SGHVS and CDR2 is FQNEAQ. V dropped 6 bases and J dropped 3 bases, with 8 bases sitting between them. This sample stems from a study of shared clonotypes between healthy human individuals. About the study: Every donor yielded three CD4 naive, three CD4 memory, two CD8 naive and one CD8 memory plate.

Genomic DNA (from each subset) was split evenly across several immunoSEQ plates. Assay used: immunoSEQ multiplex PCR; TCRdb lists only in-frame clones, some missing. The table shows some 790,000 clones, with around 70% occurring only once. There were no recent acute infections or vaccinations among the donors, who were healthy HIV-negative adults. This chain links TRBV7-8 with TRBJ1-2; maybe TRBD1 (5 bases). The TCR sequence derives from a woman aged 25 to 39 in good health. The sequencing input was memory CD4+ T cells sorted from blood. Subset indicated: CD45RA-negative fraction. The CDR3: CASSRGDYGYTF. Here the CDR3 DNA reads TGTGCCAGCAGTCGGGGGGACTATGGCTACACCTTC.